A single sample gave rise to the 20 T cell receptor beta chains below, sequenced in a study of blood T cell repertoires in COVID-19. Using immunoSEQ multiplex PCR, the repertoire was profiled, and TCRdb retains in-frame clones only, with some absent. The data hold some 73,000 clones, with roughly 90% observed a single time. Sequenced input: peripheral blood. These receptors were obtained from a man aged 80 or over with COVID-19, enrolled during active disease.

The chain employs TRBV7-2 and TRBJ2-2, with D possibly matching TRBD2 (5 bases). The CDR3 runs 14 residues. Per the germline V gene, CDR1 is SGHTA and CDR2 is FQGNSA. Between the trimmed V and J ends, which lost 1 base and 3 bases, there was a span of 6 bases. The CDR3 region has the DNA TGTGCCAGCAGCTTAGTACTAGACACCGGGGAGCTGTTTTTT. Protein product: CASSLVLDTGELFF.

The CDR3 region is CASSPLAGGLGTEAFF. Written as DNA, the CDR3 is TGTGCCAGCTCACCGTTAGCGGGGGGGTTGGGGACTGAAGCTTTCTTT. The chain recombines TRBV18 with TRBJ1-1; possibly TRBD1 for D (5 bases). The V end lost 3 bases, the J end lost 5 bases, and 19 bases lay between the germline ends. The CDR3 loop spans 16 amino acids. The germline V gene has CDR1 KGHSH and CDR2 LQKENI. Complete variable domain (other parts from reference TRBV18 and TRBJ1-1): NAGVMQNPRHLVRRRGQEARLRCSPMKGHSHVYWYRQLPEEGLKFMVYLQKENIIDESGMPKERFSAEFPKEGPSILRIQQVVRGDSAAYFCASSPLAGGLGTEAFFGQGTRLTVV.

Only a few counts were recorded for this clone. This chain joins TRBV23-1 and TRBJ2-7; 7 bases agree with TRBD1. TRBV23-1 falls under the ORF class, with uncertain function. Losses at the gene ends were 2 bases for V and 3 bases for J; bases not matched to a gene: 10. This CDR3 is built from 16 residues. The CDR3 coding sequence is TGCGCCAGCAGTCAACAAAGGGGGCGGCTTGTCTACGAGCAGTACTTC. Protein: CASSQQRGRLVYEQYF.

This chain links TRBV5-6 with TRBJ1-2, with TRBD1 as a possible D gene (5 bases). This CDR3 spans 13 amino acids. Per the germline V gene, CDR1 is SGHDT and CDR2 is YYEEEE. V gave up 0 bases and J gave up 5 bases, with 8 bases separating them. The CDR3 sequence: CASSLGRGYGYTF. The CDR3 DNA follows: TGTGCCAGCAGCTTGGGTAGGGGTTATGGCTACACCTTC.

V usage is TRBV19 and J usage is TRBJ1-5; no clear D. Germline V CDR1 and CDR2: LNHDA, SQIVND (reference sequence). Between the trimmed V and J ends, which lost 2 bases and 0 bases, there was a span of 8 bases. The CDR3 consists of 15 residues. The CDR3 sequence: CASSITVYSNQPQHF. The CDR3 nucleotides read TGTGCCAGTAGTATAACGGTCTATAGCAATCAGCCCCAGCATTTT.

The CDR3 DNA sequence: TGTGCCAGCAGTTACGAGGGAAACAGGGGTTCCTACGAGCAGTACTTC. Translation: CASSYEGNRGSYEQYF. The chain links TRBV6-6 to TRBJ2-7; TRBD1 matches at 7 bases. The trim removed 2 bases at V and 1 base at J, leaving 8 bases unmatched. This CDR3 region has 16 residues. The germline V gene has CDR1 MNHNY and CDR2 SVGAGI (reference sequence).

The gene calls are TRBV5-1 and TRBJ2-1; a weak D match, TRBD1 (6 bases). Trimming shortened V by 0 bases and J by 6 bases, and 10 bases separated the two germline ends. The CDR3 is 14 residues long. The germline V gene has CDR1 SGHRS and CDR2 YFSETQ. CDR3 amino acids: CASSLGGRGNEQFF. The CDR3 DNA reads TGCGCCAGCAGCTTGGGGGGGCGTGGCAATGAGCAGTTCTTC.

The chain carries TRBV19 and TRBJ1-1; D is unresolved. Trimming took off 5 bases at V and 6 bases at J, with 19 bases between the two ends. Germline lookup yields CDR1 LNHDA and CDR2 SQIVND (reference sequence). This CDR3 comprises 15 residues. The CDR3 region has the DNA TGTGCCAGTAGTCCGCTAGCTATGGGAAACGCTGAAGCTTTCTTT. It codes for CASSPLAMGNAEAFF.

This clone was counted a single time. The chain couples TRBV6-2 or TRBV6-3 to TRBJ1-2; a weak D match, TRBD1 (6 bases). Germline V gene lookup returns CDR1 MNHEY and CDR2 SVGEGT. Trimming left V 3 bases short and J 2 bases short, with 10 bases between. This CDR3 contains 14 residues. In nucleotides, the CDR3 is TGTGCCAGCAGTTATGGGGGCAGAAACTATGGCTACACCTTC. This encodes CASSYGGRNYGYTF.

This chain uses TRBV19 with TRBJ1-4, with D tentatively TRBD1 (5 bases). The CDR3 covers 14 residues. Trimming shortened V by 5 bases and J by 8 bases, and 15 bases separated the two germline ends. CDR1 and CDR2 from the germline V gene are LNHDA and SQIVND (reference sequence). As DNA, the CDR3 is TGTGCCAGTAGTCCCGGGGCGGGGGAAGAAAAACTGTTTTTT. It encodes CASSPGAGEEKLFF.

This clone was found once. The chain has TRBV9 and TRBJ2-7, with 11 nucleotides matching TRBD1. Germline V CDR1 and CDR2: SGDLS, YYNGEE. V lost 3 bases and J lost 5; bases outside the gene matches: 4. The CDR3 covers 14 residues. This CDR3 reads CASSEGQGGNEQYF. CDR3 nucleotide sequence: TGTGCCAGCAGCGAGGGACAGGGGGGCAACGAGCAGTACTTC.

This clone turned up a few times. The rearrangement links TRBV5-4 to TRBJ1-2; 8 bases are shared with TRBD1. Germline lookup yields CDR1 SGHNT and CDR2 YYREEE (reference sequence). Germline trimming cut 0 bases from V and 8 bases from J; bases unmatched to any gene: 9. This CDR3 has 15 residues. CDR3 loop: CASSLEPQGARGYTF. The CDR3 nucleotides are TGTGCCAGCAGCTTGGAACCGCAGGGGGCAAGGGGCTACACCTTC.

This clone was picked up a small number of times. V and J are TRBV18 and TRBJ1-5, with D possibly TRBD1 on 5 matching bases. Germline V lookup: CDR1 KGHSH, CDR2 LQKENI. The CDR3 runs 13 residues. Trimming stripped 2 bases from V and 7 bases from J, with 9 bases between. The DNA of the CDR3 is TGTGCCAGCTCACCAGGGGGGGAACAGCCCCAGCATTTT. Its protein product is CASSPGGEQPQHF. The full variable domain, rest sourced from reference TRBV18 and TRBJ1-5, is NAGVMQNPRHLVRRRGQEARLRCSPMKGHSHVYWYRQLPEEGLKFMVYLQKENIIDESGMPKERFSAEFPKEGPSILRIQQVVRGDSAAYFCASSPGGEQPQHFGDGTRLSIL.

The chain has TRBV4-3 and TRBJ2-3, with 8 bases matching TRBD2. Per the germline V gene, CDR1 is LGHNA and CDR2 is YSLEER. CDR3 length equals 17 residues. The V and J ends lost 0 bases and 2 bases, in that order; junction bases with no gene match: 7. The DNA of the CDR3 is TGCGCCAGCAGCCAAGATTGGGCGGGGGGCAACACAGATACGCAGTATTTT. Encoded protein: CASSQDWAGGNTDTQYF.

The chain links TRBV7-3 to TRBJ1-1; 7 nucleotides line up with TRBD1. The germline V gene encodes CDR1 SGHTA and CDR2 FQGTGA. V was clipped by 5 bases and J by 7 bases; unmatched bases: 7. The CDR3 consists of 13 residues. Written as DNA, the CDR3 is TGTGCCAGCAGCCTTGGGACAGCGGGTGAAGCTTTCTTT. Its protein is CASSLGTAGEAFF.

The CDR3 bases are TGCAGTGCTCGTGGGACTAGGTCAGATACGCAGTATTTT. Translation: CSARGTRSDTQYF. This chain uses TRBV20-1 with TRBJ2-3, with 8 bases lining up with TRBD2. The CDR3 runs to 13 residues. Trimming at V came to 5 bases and at J to 4 bases, leaving 5 bases not matched to a gene. The V gene's germline CDR1 is DFQATT and CDR2 SNEGSKA (reference sequence).

This sequence joins TRBV2 and TRBJ1-2; D unclear. Per the germline V gene, CDR1 is SNHLY and CDR2 is FYNNEI. This CDR3 is 15 amino acids long. V lost 7 bases to trimming and J lost 0 bases, with 15 bases between them. This CDR3 reads CASTGSQTTNYGYTF. CDR3 sequence (DNA): TGTGCCAGCACCGGGAGCCAGACCACTAACTATGGCTACACCTTC.

The genes are TRBV13 and TRBJ1-1; D might be TRBD1 (6 bases). Trimming cost V 5 bases and J 4 bases, with 14 bases left between them. Per germline, CDR1 PRHDT and CDR2 FYEKMQ (reference sequence). The CDR3 runs 14 residues. CDR3 protein: CASSLGGGITEAFF. For the CDR3, the DNA is TGTGCCAGCAGCCTCGGGGGGGGCATCACTGAAGCTTTCTTT.

This clone was seen only once. The chain has TRBV6-4 and TRBJ2-7, with 9 bases aligning to TRBD2. The germline V gene encodes CDR1 MRHNA and CDR2 SNTAGT. The CDR3 has 16 residues. V lost 2 bases to trimming and J lost 5 bases; unmatched junction nucleotides: 10. CDR3 DNA sequence: TGTGCCAGCAGTGACCGCGGGGGGGCGACGATCCACGAGCAGTACTTC. As protein: CASSDRGGATIHEQYF.

The chain combines TRBV5-4 with TRBJ1-2; possible D gene TRBD1, 5 bases. Germline-derived CDR1 and CDR2 are SGHNT and YYREEE (reference sequence). Trimming removed 0 bases at V and 5 bases at J, with 17 bases between. The CDR3 consists of 16 residues. This chain's CDR3 is CASSLESVRARYGYTF. The CDR3, as DNA: TGTGCCAGCAGCTTGGAATCCGTCAGGGCTCGGTATGGCTACACCTTC.